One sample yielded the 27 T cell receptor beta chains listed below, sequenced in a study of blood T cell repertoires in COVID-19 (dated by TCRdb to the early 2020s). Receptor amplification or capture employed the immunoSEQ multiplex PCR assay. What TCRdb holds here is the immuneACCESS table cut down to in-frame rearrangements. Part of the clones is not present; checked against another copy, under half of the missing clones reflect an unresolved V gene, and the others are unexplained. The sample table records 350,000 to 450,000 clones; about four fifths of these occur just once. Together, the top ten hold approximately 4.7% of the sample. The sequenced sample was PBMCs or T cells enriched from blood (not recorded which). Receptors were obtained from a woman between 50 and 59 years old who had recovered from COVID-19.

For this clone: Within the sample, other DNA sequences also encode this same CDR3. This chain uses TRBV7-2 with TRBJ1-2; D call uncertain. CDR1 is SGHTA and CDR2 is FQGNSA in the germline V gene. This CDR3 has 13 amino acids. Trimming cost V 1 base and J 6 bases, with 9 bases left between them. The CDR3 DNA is TGTGCCAGCAGCTTAGGGAGGGCGAATGGCTACACCTTC. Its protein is CASSLGRANGYTF. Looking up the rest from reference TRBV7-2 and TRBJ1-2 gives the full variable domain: GAGVSQSPSNKVTEKGKDVELRCDPISGHTALYWYRQSLGQGLEFLIYFQGNSAPDKSGLPSDRFSAERTGGSVSTLTIQRTQQEDSAVYLCASSLGRANGYTFGSGTRLTVV.

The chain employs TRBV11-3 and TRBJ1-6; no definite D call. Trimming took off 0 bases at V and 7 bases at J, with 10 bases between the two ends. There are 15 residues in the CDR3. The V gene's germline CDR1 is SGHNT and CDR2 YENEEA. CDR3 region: CASSLEGEGNSPLHF. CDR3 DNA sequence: TGTGCCAGCAGCTTAGAGGGTGAGGGCAATTCACCCCTCCACTTT.

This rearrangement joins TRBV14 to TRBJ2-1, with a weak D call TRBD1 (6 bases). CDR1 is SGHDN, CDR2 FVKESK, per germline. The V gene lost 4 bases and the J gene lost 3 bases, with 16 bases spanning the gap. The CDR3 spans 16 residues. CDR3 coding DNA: TGTGCCAGCAGCCTAATCGGGGACATAGTCTACAATGAGCAGTTCTTC. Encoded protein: CASSLIGDIVYNEQFF.

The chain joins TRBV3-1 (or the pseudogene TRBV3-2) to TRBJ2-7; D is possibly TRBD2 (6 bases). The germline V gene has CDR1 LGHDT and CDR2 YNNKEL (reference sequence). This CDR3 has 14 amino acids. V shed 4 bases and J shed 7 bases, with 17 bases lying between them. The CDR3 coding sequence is TGTGCCAGCAGCCCCAGGGTAACAGCGGGTGAGCAGTACTTC. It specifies CASSPRVTAGEQYF.

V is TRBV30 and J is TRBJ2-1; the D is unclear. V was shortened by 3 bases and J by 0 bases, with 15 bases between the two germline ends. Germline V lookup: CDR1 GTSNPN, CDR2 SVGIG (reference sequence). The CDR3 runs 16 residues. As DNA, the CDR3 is TGTGCCTGGAGCGACAACCCCCCCAGCTCCTACAATGAGCAGTTCTTC. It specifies CAWSDNPPSSYNEQFF.

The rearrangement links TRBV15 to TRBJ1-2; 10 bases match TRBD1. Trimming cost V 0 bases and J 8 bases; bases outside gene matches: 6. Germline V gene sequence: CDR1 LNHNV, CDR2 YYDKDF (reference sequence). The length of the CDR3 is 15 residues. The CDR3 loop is CATSRDRQGALGYTF. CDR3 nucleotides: TGTGCCACCAGCAGAGATAGACAGGGGGCCTTAGGCTACACCTTC.

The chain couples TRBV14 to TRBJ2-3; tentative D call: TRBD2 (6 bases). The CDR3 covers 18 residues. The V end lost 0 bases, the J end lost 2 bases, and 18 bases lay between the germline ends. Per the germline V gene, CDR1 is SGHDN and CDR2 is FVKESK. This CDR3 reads CASSQDPLGRQLTDTQYF. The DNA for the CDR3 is TGTGCCAGCAGCCAAGATCCATTGGGGAGGCAGCTCACAGATACGCAGTATTTT.

CDR3 protein: CASSGRTSGVPLNEQFF. The CDR3 DNA follows: TGTGCCAGCAGTGGCCGGACTAGCGGAGTCCCTCTCAATGAGCAGTTCTTC. The chain recombines TRBV6-1 with TRBJ2-1; 10 nucleotides line up with TRBD2. With V trimmed by 4 bases and J by 6 bases, 12 bases remained unmatched. CDR1 is MNHNS, CDR2 SASEGT, per germline. There are 17 residues in the CDR3.

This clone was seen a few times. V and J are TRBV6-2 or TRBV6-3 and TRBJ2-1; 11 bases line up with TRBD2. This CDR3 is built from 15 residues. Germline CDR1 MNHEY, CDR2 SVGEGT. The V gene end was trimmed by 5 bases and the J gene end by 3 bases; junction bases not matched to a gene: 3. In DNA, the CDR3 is TGTGCCAGCAGTCAGCTAGCGGGGGGCTACAATGAGCAGTTCTTC. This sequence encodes CASSQLAGGYNEQFF.

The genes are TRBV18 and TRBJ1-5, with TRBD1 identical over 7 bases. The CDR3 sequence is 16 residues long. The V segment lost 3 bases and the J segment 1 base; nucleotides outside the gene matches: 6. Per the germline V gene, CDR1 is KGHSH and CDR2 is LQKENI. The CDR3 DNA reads TGTGCCAGCTCACCCCAACAGGGGCGAAGCAATCAGCCCCAGCATTTT. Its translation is CASSPQQGRSNQPQHF.

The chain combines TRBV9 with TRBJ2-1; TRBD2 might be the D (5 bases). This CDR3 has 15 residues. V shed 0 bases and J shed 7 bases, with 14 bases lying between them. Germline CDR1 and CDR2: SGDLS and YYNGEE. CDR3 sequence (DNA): TGTGCCAGCAGCGTAGATGCGGACTCTAGGAATGAGCAGTTCTTC. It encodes CASSVDADSRNEQFF.

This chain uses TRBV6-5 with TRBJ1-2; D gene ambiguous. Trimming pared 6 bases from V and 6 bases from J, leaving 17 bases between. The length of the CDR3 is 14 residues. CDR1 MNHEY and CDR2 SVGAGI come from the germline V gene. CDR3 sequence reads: CASSTELHPNGYTF. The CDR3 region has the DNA TGTGCCAGCAGCACAGAGCTACACCCCAATGGCTACACCTTC.

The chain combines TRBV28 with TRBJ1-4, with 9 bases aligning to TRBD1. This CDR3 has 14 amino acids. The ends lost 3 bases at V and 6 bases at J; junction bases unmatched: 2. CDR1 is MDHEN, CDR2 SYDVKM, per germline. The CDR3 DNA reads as TGTGCCAGCAGTTTGTACAGGGGGCATGAAAAACTGTTTTTT. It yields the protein CASSLYRGHEKLFF.

The CDR3 is CASSSSSASSYNEQFF. CDR3 sequence (DNA): TGTGCCAGCAGTTCTTCTAGCGCTAGCTCCTACAATGAGCAGTTCTTC. The chain recombines TRBV6-2 or TRBV6-3 with TRBJ2-1, with a tentative D call TRBD2 (6 bases). The length of the CDR3 is 16 residues. Germline loops: CDR1 MNHEY, CDR2 SVGEGT. V lost 4 bases, J lost 0 bases, and 13 bases lay in between.

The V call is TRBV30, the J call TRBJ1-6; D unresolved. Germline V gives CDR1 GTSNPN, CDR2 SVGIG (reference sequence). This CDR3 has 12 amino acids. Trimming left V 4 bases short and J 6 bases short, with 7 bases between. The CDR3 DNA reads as TGTGCCTGGAAACAGACTAATTCACCCCTCCACTTT. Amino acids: CAWKQTNSPLHF.

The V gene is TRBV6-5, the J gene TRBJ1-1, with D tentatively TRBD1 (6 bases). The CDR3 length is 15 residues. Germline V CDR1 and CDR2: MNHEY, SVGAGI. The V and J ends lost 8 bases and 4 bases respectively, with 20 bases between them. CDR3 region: CASGQTGLGGTEAFF. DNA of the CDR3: TGTGCCAGCGGGCAAACAGGGCTGGGTGGCACTGAAGCTTTCTTT.

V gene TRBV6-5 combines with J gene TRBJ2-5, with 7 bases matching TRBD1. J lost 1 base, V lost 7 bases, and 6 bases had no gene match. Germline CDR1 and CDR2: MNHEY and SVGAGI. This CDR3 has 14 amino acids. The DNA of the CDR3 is TGTGCCAGCATTCTAGGGACAGCCCAAGAGACCCAGTACTTC. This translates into CASILGTAQETQYF.

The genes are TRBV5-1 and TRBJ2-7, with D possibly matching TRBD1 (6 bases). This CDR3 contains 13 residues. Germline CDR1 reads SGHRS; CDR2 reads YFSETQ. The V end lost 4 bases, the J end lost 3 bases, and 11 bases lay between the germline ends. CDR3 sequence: CASSSRDNYEQYF. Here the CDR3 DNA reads TGCGCCAGCAGCAGCCGGGACAACTACGAGCAGTACTTC.

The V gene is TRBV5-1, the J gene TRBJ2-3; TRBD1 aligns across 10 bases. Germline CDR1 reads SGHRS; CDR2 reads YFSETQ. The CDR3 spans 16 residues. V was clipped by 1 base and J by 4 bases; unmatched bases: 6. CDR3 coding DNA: TGCGCCAGCAGCTTGAGGGGGGACAGGGGAGCAGATACGCAGTATTTT. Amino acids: CASSLRGDRGADTQYF.

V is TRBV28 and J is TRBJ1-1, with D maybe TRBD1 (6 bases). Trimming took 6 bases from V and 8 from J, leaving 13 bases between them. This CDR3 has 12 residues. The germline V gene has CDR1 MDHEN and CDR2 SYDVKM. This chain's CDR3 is CASRIPQGEAFF. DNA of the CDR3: TGTGCCAGCAGGATACCCCAGGGGGAAGCTTTCTTT.

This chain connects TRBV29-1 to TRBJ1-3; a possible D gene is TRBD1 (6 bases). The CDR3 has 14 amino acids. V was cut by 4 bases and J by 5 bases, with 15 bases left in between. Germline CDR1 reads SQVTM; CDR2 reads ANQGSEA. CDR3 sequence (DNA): TGCAGCGTTGGGATAGGGGGACCCAGAAACACCATATATTTT. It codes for CSVGIGGPRNTIYF.

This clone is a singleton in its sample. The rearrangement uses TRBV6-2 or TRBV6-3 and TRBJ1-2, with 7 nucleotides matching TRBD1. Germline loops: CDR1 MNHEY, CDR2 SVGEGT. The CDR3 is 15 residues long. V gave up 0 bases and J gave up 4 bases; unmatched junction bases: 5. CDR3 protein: CASSYSLGGAYGYTF. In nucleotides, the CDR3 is TGTGCCAGCAGTTACTCGTTAGGGGGCGCCTATGGCTACACCTTC.

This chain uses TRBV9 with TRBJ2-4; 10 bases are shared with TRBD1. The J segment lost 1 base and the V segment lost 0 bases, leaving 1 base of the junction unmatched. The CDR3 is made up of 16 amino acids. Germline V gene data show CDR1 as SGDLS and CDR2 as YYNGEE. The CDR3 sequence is CASSVGDRGAKNIQYF. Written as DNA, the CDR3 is TGTGCCAGCAGCGTAGGGGACAGGGGCGCCAAAAACATTCAGTACTTC. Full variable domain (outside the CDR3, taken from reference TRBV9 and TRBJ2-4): DSGVTQTPKHLITATGQRVTLRCSPRSGDLSVYWYQQSLDQGLQFLIQYYNGEERAKGNILERFSAQQFPDLHSELNLSSLELGDSALYFCASSVGDRGAKNIQYFGAGTRLSVL.

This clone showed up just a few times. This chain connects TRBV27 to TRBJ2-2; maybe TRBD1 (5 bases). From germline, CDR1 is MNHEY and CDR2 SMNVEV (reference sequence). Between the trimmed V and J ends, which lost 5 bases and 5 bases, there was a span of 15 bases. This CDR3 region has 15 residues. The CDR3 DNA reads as TGTGCCAGCAGTCCCCTAGGGGCCCCTACCGGGGAGCTGTTTTTT. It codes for CASSPLGAPTGELFF.

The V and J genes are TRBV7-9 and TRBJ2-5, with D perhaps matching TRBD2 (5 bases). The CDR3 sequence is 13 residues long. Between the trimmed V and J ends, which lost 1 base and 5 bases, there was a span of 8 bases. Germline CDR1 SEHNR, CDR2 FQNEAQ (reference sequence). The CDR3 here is CASSLDGGETQYF. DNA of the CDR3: TGTGCCAGCAGCTTAGACGGCGGGGAGACCCAGTACTTC.

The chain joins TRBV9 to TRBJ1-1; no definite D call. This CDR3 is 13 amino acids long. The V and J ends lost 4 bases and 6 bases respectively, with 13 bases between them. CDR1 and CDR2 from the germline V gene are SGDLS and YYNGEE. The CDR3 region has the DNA TGTGCCAGCAGCCCCGGCGGGTACGCTGAAGCTTTCTTT. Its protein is CASSPGGYAEAFF.

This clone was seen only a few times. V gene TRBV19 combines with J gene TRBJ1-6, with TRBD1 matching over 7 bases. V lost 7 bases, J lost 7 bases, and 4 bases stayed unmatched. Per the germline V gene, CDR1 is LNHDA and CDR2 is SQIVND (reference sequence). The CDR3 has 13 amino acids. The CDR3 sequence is CASNRGLNSPLHF. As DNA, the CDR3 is TGTGCCAGTAACAGGGGCCTCAATTCACCCCTCCACTTT.